Following are 14 T cell receptor beta chains from one sample sequenced in a study of OX40 agonist ivuxolimab in advanced cancers. Library creation used the immunoSEQ multiplex PCR assay. TCRdb limited this immuneACCESS table to in-frame rearrangements with V and J called. A share of clones is missing; checked studies link under half to unresolved V genes, and the rest is unexplained. This sample is represented by approximately 73,000 clones; 75% to 90% of them were singletons. The top ten clones comprise approximately 1.4% of the sample. The specimen comprised CD4+ or CD8+ T cells sorted from blood, sampled in a trial of the OX40 agonist ivuxolimab. These receptors came from an adult with an advanced solid tumor such as melanoma, head and neck, liver or kidney cancer.

The chain links TRBV2 to TRBJ1-1; D gene unclear. The CDR3 totals 15 residues. V was pared by 0 bases and J by 4 bases, with 12 bases between. Germline assignment: CDR1 SNHLY and CDR2 FYNNEI. This CDR3 reads CASSEALHSSTEAFF. For the CDR3, the DNA is TGTGCCAGCAGTGAAGCGCTTCACAGTTCCACTGAAGCTTTCTTT. Full variable domain (remainder filled in from reference TRBV2 and TRBJ1-1): EPEVTQTPSHQVTQMGQEVILRCVPISNHLYFYWYRQILGQKVEFLVSFYNNEISEKSEIFDDQFSVERPDGSNFTLKIRSTKLEDSAMYFCASSEALHSSTEAFFGQGTRLTVV.

This sequence joins TRBV18 and TRBJ2-7, with 11 bases aligning to TRBD2. Trimming cost V 6 bases and J 4 bases; bases outside gene matches: 5. The length of the CDR3 is 14 residues. Per germline, CDR1 KGHSH and CDR2 LQKENI. CDR3 sequence reads: CASSGLAENYEQYF. In DNA form, the CDR3 reads TGTGCCAGCTCGGGACTAGCGGAGAATTACGAGCAGTACTTC.

This chain connects TRBV6-5 to TRBJ1-2, with TRBD1 matching 7 bases. This CDR3 spans 13 amino acids. V was pared by 6 bases and J by 8 bases, with 9 bases of the junction left unmatched. CDR1 is MNHEY and CDR2 is SVGAGI in the germline V gene. The DNA of the CDR3 is TGTGCCAGCAGCCCGACAGGGCTAGAAGGCTACACCTTC. Its translation: CASSPTGLEGYTF.

The V and J genes are TRBV7-3 and TRBJ1-6, with 7 bases aligning to TRBD1. The trim removed 6 bases at V and 9 bases at J, leaving 11 bases unmatched. Germline CDR1 and CDR2: SGHTA and FQGTGA. The CDR3 runs 15 residues. The CDR3 DNA is TGTGCCAGCAGTATAACAGGGGATTCGGGTTCACCCCTCCACTTT. Encoded protein: CASSITGDSGSPLHF. The variable domain in full, with the rest retrieved from reference TRBV7-3 and TRBJ1-6, is GAGVSQTPSNKVTEKGKYVELRCDPISGHTALYWYRQSLGQGPEFLIYFQGTGAADDSGLPNDRFFAVRPEGSVSTLKIQRTERGDSAVYLCASSITGDSGSPLHFGNGTRLTVT.

V is TRBV18 and J is TRBJ1-4; no clear D. V was pared by 4 bases and J by 7 bases, with 10 bases between. Per the germline V gene, CDR1 is KGHSH and CDR2 is LQKENI. CDR3 length equals 13 residues. DNA for the CDR3: TGTGCCAGCTCACTAAGAGGGCGTGAAAAACTGTTTTTT. It yields the protein CASSLRGREKLFF.

The CDR3 sequence: CAWSGVGRNSYEQYF. The CDR3 DNA follows: TGTGCCTGGAGCGGAGTAGGCAGAAACTCCTACGAGCAGTACTTC. The chain recombines TRBV30 with TRBJ2-7, with unresolved D. The V gene's germline CDR1 is GTSNPN and CDR2 SVGIG (reference sequence). This CDR3 is 15 amino acids long. V dropped 3 bases and J dropped 0 bases, with 15 bases sitting between them.

The chain couples TRBV29-1 to TRBJ1-2; maybe TRBD1 (6 bases). V was shortened by 7 bases and J by 5 bases, with 17 bases between the two germline ends. CDR1 and CDR2 (germline): SQVTM, ANQGSEA. This CDR3 contains 13 residues. CDR3 sequence reads: CSAPRGPGYGYTF. The CDR3 DNA sequence: TGCAGCGCACCCCGGGGGCCAGGATATGGCTACACCTTC.

The chain joins TRBV30 to TRBJ2-2, with unresolved D. Trimming stripped 0 bases from V and 6 bases from J, with 5 bases between. CDR1 GTSNPN and CDR2 SVGIG come from the germline V gene (reference sequence). The CDR3 runs 12 residues. The CDR3 DNA is TGTGCCTGGAGTGTACTTGCCGGGGAGCTGTTTTTT. The encoded protein is CAWSVLAGELFF.

The genes are TRBV7-8 and TRBJ2-1; maybe TRBD2 (6 bases). Per germline, CDR1 SGHVS and CDR2 FQNEAQ. Trimming took 2 bases from V and 2 from J, leaving 10 bases between them. This CDR3 region has 15 residues. The CDR3 protein is CASSLISGTYNEQFF. The CDR3 nucleotides are TGTGCCAGCAGCTTAATTAGCGGAACCTACAATGAGCAGTTCTTC.

The chain recombines TRBV5-6 with TRBJ2-2; 7 nucleotides line up with TRBD2. After removal of 4 bases from V and 6 bases from J, the junction contained 6 bases not matched to a gene. The CDR3 is made up of 14 amino acids. Germline CDR1 reads SGHDT; CDR2 reads YYEEEE. The CDR3 DNA follows: TGTGCCAGCAGCCCAGGACTAGGAGCCGGGGAGCTGTTTTTT. Translating it yields CASSPGLGAGELFF.

This chain joins TRBV6-5 and TRBJ1-4, with no clear D. CDR1 MNHEY and CDR2 SVGAGI come from the germline V gene. Trimming left V 8 bases short and J 3 bases short, with 7 bases between. The CDR3 sequence is 12 residues long. The CDR3 loop reads CASGEPNEKLFF. The CDR3 nucleotides are TGTGCCAGCGGGGAACCTAATGAAAAACTGTTTTTT.

This chain joins TRBV28 and TRBJ2-2; 9 nucleotides line up with TRBD2. The CDR3 loop spans 17 amino acids. CDR1 and CDR2 from the germline V gene are MDHEN and SYDVKM. V was pared by 2 bases and J by 6 bases, with 10 bases of the junction left unmatched. CDR3 sequence (DNA): TGTGCCAGCAGTTTACCTAGCGGGGCCCTTAGGGCCGGGGAGCTGTTTTTT. It is translated as CASSLPSGALRAGELFF.

The chain carries TRBV25-1 and TRBJ1-1; 11 bases are shared with TRBD1. This CDR3 region has 14 residues. J gave up 9 bases and V 4 bases, and 7 bases lay outside the gene matches. Germline V gene sequence: CDR1 MGHDK, CDR2 SYGVNS. The CDR3 sequence is CASSGGQGALKAFF. The CDR3 coding sequence is TGTGCCAGCAGTGGCGGACAGGGGGCCCTTAAAGCTTTCTTT.

This clone is a singleton in its sample. The V call is TRBV6-1, the J call TRBJ1-5; D is unclear. CDR1 is MNHNS and CDR2 is SASEGT in the germline V gene. The V and J ends lost 2 bases and 7 bases respectively, with 9 bases between them. The CDR3 is 13 residues long. In nucleotides, the CDR3 is TGTGCCAGCAGTGAACAACCCGGACAGCCCCAGCATTTT. Translated: CASSEQPGQPQHF.